This T cell receptor beta chain stems from a study of beta chain features in type 1 diabetes (dated by TCRdb to between 2018 and 2020). General notes on the study: No differences in mean age, gender distribution, total cell number or subset yield were found between patients and healthy donors. Across all samples, about 110 million sorted cells were examined, and cell number per subset correlated strongly with RNA yield. The study compared the TCRB repertoires of sorted circulating CD4+ T cell subsets in recently diagnosed type 1 diabetes patients with those in matched healthy donors. Regulatory and stem cell-like memory subsets were obtained from only 8 patients and roughly 8 healthy donors, while naive and central memory subsets were obtained from all 28 donors.

What the work shows at the level of the full study, not this receptor alone: Sequencing cDNA rather than genomic DNA could over-represent highly expressing activated cells, although activation and CD3 levels did not differ between groups. Because the HLA sub-analyses included only small numbers of individuals, any influence of HLA type on TCRB rearrangement was left unresolved. Naive, central memory and regulatory TCRB repertoires appeared more similar among patients than among healthy donors. Type 1 diabetes patients showed a moderate but significant shortening of TCRB CDR3 length in all four CD4+ subsets. At VDJ recombination sites, patients with type 1 diabetes made fewer insertions and deleted more nucleotides, a pattern implying thymic rearrangement abnormalities. Shorter templates might have been favored by PCR, but patient and control samples were amplified and corrected together, so both groups would have been affected equally by any skew.

The entire isolated RNA was reverse transcribed using the High Capacity cDNA Reverse Transcription Kit, and thus expressed TCRB transcripts were sequenced. Deep immunoSEQ sequencing was performed on naive, central memory and regulatory T cell samples, with an average of roughly 4 million total reads per sample. Sorted cells were lysed in RLT buffer and RNA was extracted with DNase-treated RNeasy Micro or Mini kits, depending on cell number. Each cell subset was processed separately to prevent cross-contamination, with patient and healthy donor samples processed together. The immunoSEQ multiplex PCR was used to amplify TCRB sequences from cDNA, yielding 87-bp fragments that span the CDR3 region. Sequencing of the amplicons was performed on the Illumina HiSeq platform. The study's processing was this. PCR bias was corrected computationally using synthetic template baselines, and reads within Hamming distance 2 were collapsed, with unmergeable singletons discarded. Reads were aligned to IMGT to assign V, D and J genes, CDR3 length, and insertions or deletions at six rearrangement sites. Within each subset, clonotype counts were normalized to sorted cell number, after which true diversity and Gini coefficients were computed with the tcR R package. The overlap coefficient, calculated on TCRB nucleotide sequences, was used to measure repertoire sharing. Out-of-frame TCRB sequences from naive cells were analyzed as a proxy for the pre-selection repertoire. In its TCRdb copy, this immuneACCESS table keeps in-frame sequences only and misses some clones. Where compared with another copy, unresolved V genes explain less than half of these, and the others have no known cause. Clone size and the V and J calls come from that table; the DNA yielded D and trimming. Recorded for this sample are a few hundred thousand clones; more than 12% of them occurred a single time. The ten largest clones take up about 0.02% of the sample.

Spanning cysteine to phenylalanine, the CDR3 consists of 14 amino acids. Only the CDR3 DNA stays, 42 bases, in frame from base 1. V ends up 4 bases short and J 7 bases short, with an unmatched junction base count of 6. CDR1 MNHEY and CDR2 SVGAGI are derived from the germline V gene. A remark on this clone: The clone's antigen remains unknown. Base quality data are lacking; no much larger clone is found one base away.

A single peripheral blood draw of approximately 120 mL on average was collected from each donor into heparinised tubes. A BD FACSAria II and a panel including CD45RO, CCR7, CD25, CD127, CD95 and CD27 were used to sort naive, central memory, regulatory and stem cell-like memory CD4+ T cells. Purity was above 95% for every sorted population. PBMCs were separated immediately by Lymphoprep density gradient centrifugation and were stained directly, without being cultured. So that batch effects would be minimized, each experiment stained and sorted samples in pairs, pairing one healthy donor with one patient.

This TCR was recovered from a woman under 30 in good health. This chain joins TRBV6-5 to TRBJ1-5; 8 bases in between match TRBD1. Sequencing input: naive CD4+ T cells from blood. The label giving this sample's cell subset or site can be read as: true naive CD4+ T cells. The nucleotide sequence reads as follows: TGTGCCAGCAGTTCCAGGGGGCAAACGCAGCCCCAGCATTTT. Translation gives CASSSRGQTQPQHF.